This T cell receptor (beta chain) was sequenced in a study of CD8 T cells in ankylosing spondylitis. Findings and limits, study-wide: Significantly higher representation of disease-linked clones was reported for matched ankylosing spondylitis synovial fluid. What seemed typical of ankylosing spondylitis blood was a TCR beta motif built from several highly homologous variants.

In the case of this clonotype: The antigen remains unidentified.

Germline CDR1 is LGHDT and CDR2 is YNNKEL (reference sequence). V lost 5 bases and J 2 bases, leaving 12 bases between the germline ends. This CDR3 contains 14 residues. Using quantitative 5'-RACE with molecular barcodes, the authors made TCR beta libraries. TCRdb recomputed calls from the 5' RACE reads with MiXCR, one row per CDR3 protein. The table lists around 540,000 distinct CDR3 sequences, roughly 12% of them singletons. The sequenced sample consisted of blood, either unsorted or a sorted T cell fraction (not recorded which). V gene TRBV3-1 combines with J gene TRBJ1-1; D gene uncertain. The sequence was collected from a male donor with ankylosing spondylitis. The CDR3 coding sequence is TGTGCCAGCAGCAAGTCAGACGGAAACACTGAAGCTTTCTTT. Residues: CASSKSDGNTEAFF. Looking up the rest from reference TRBV3-1 and TRBJ1-1 gives the full variable domain: DTAVSQTPKYLVTQMGNDKSIKCEQNLGHDTMYWYKQDSKKFLKIMFSYNNKELIINETVPNRFSPKSPDKAHLNLHINSLELGDSAVYFCASSKSDGNTEAFFGQGTRLTVV.